This TCR beta chain originates from a study of cytomegalovirus exposure and HLA in healthy donors (dated by TCRdb to the late 2010s). General notes on the study: In an earlier analysis of about 560 of the donors, about 260 Gb of sequence data and 100 million or so unique TCR beta sequences from about 190 million T cells were reported. To decide whether each TCR beta V gene segment behaved as functional or pseudogenic, an earlier analysis of over 500 of the donors relied on high-throughput TCR beta sequencing. Approximately 300 gigabases of sequencing data and tens of millions of unique TCR sequences were included in an early release covering about 600 HLA-typed donors. A separate validation cohort of roughly 130 different subjects was used in addition to the roughly 670-subject first cohort. A few DR-DQ haplotypes were treated as single units for association and clustering because of strong linkage in the cohort. In a later genetic analysis, genome-wide SNP genotypes for about three fifths of the roughly 670 donors were used, and that subset was treated as a discovery cohort. A later analysis re-analyzed previously published TCR beta repertoires from 650 to 800 donors and added high-resolution HLA genotyping to study TCR occurrence patterns. Of the roughly 400 genotyped donors, about 80% fell in the genetic ancestry cluster associated with self-reported Caucasian donors. Among roughly 400 genotyped donors of the cohort, an average of around 240,000 unique TCR beta nucleotide sequences were sequenced per donor, 15% to 20% of them non-productive. Rather than drawing on any new phenotypic data, the later analysis identified candidate immune exposures from TCR beta sequences and the way those sequences occurred across donors. The study combined high-throughput TCR immunosequencing, statistical association of individual TCRs with disease status, and machine learning to predict cytomegalovirus infection status. Donor age, sex, ethnicity and CMV serostatus were collected together with the repertoire data. Class I and class II HLA loci were covered by the typing at four-digit resolution. The number of donors typed differed by locus, with 629-630 for A, B, C, DRB1 and DQB1, 522 for DQA1, 606 for DPA1, and over 400 for DPB1. The study aimed to test whether cataloging public T cell receptors could reveal signatures of past pathogen exposure. All discovery cohort repertoires had been generated using a single sequencing platform. The study profiled the T cell repertoires of about 720 subjects by immunosequencing and related them to cytomegalovirus serostatus. The paper's findings and limits, for the study overall: Correlated functional status among segregating V segments might be attributable to linkage disequilibrium, but an unknown experimental factor could not be ruled out. A further reported finding was that TCR beta sequences accurately predicted the HLA-A and HLA-B alleles for most subjects in the first cohort. The only immune exposure information available for the cohort was CMV serostatus. In the study, 150 to 200 TCR beta chains were listed as associated with cytomegalovirus. V-gene and J-gene trimming of TCR beta chains was associated with a missense DCLRE1C variant in a later genetic analysis, and the association was replicated in an independent cohort. Because HLA typing was unavailable for some donors at each locus, only the typed subset was used in association tests. The sequencing pipeline was judged likely to have produced a cluster of highly shared sequence variants as a technical artifact. Some IMGT-functional V segments, including TRBV6-2 and TRBV6-3, could not be distinguished by the 87-base-pair reads and were therefore excluded. Compared with equally common non-associated chains, HLA-associated TCR beta chains in a later analysis were more clonally expanded and had lower generation probabilities. According to the authors, the approach could potentially be generalized to other disease states and immunological phenotypes. According to a later analysis, most CMV-associated TCR beta chains appeared to be HLA-restricted, and the HLA associations seemed to be driven largely by CMV exposure. According to a later analysis, TCR association rates differed among HLA loci, with DRB1 alleles showing the most associated TCRs and HLA-C alleles showing the fewest. A later analysis associated about 17,000 TCR beta sequences with specific HLA alleles at a false discovery rate of 0.05. Assigning TCR associations to individual alleles was difficult when HLA alleles, especially DR and DQ, strongly co-occurred. This cohort had only TCR beta chains sequenced, and the lack of alpha or paired-chain data limited which features could be detected. Because counts were too low, more than 15 rarely observed V segments, including chromosome 9 orphons, were left out of the earlier analysis of over 550 of the donors. Roughly uniform sequencing depth across donors was assumed in presence/absence analyses, although this assumption may not hold. Most TCR sequences were seen in very few donors, while some public TCRs were found in many individuals. A later genetic analysis reported fewer N-insertions in productive TCRs among donors in an Asian-associated ancestry cluster than the roughly 700-donor mean. In both the original and validation cohorts, the classifier was reported to diagnose cytomegalovirus status with high specificity and sensitivity. In an earlier analysis of about 600 of the donors, most TCR beta V segments appeared in productive rearrangements about 90% or about 30% of the time, broadly matching IMGT annotations. A few of the identified cytomegalovirus-associated TCR beta chains were confirmed in vitro to be specific for cytomegalovirus antigens. A later analysis reported that several top co-occurrence clusters appeared linked to parvovirus B19, influenza, CMV and Epstein-Barr virus.

Libraries were prepared through the immunoSEQ multiplex PCR assay. A mixture of 60 forward primers for TCR Vbeta segments and 13 reverse primers for TCR Jbeta segments was used in the multiplex PCR. Amplification of the CDR3 region of rearranged TCR beta genes was performed with a multiplex PCR assay on genomic DNA. On the Illumina HiSeq System, the amplified TCR beta libraries were sequenced as 87-base-pair reads. As for the authors' bioinformatics: Across the 500 to 850 repertoires, a later analysis counted around 80 million unique TCR beta chains, 9.5 million to 13 million of which were shared by at least two donors. A nearest-neighbor algorithm error-corrected the raw reads and collapsed the reads into unique sequences, merging closely related sequences to remove PCR and sequencing errors. To assign V, D and J gene segments, CDR3 sequences were aligned to IMGT reference sequences. For a sequence to be retained, at least a six-nucleotide match to both a V gene segment and a J gene segment was required. A rearrangement counted as productive if the CDR3 had no stop codons and remained in frame with V and J, and every other rearrangement counted as non-productive. Following IMGT convention, CDR3 was defined as the stretch from the second conserved V-encoded cysteine up to the conserved J-encoded phenylalanine. The earlier analysis of roughly 590 of the donors excluded any sequence lacking an unambiguous match to a single V gene segment. In an earlier analysis of roughly 600 of the donors, a V segment was called functional when productive rearrangements were above 56.7%, and segregating when the standard deviation between donors exceeded 5%. A statistical classification framework was developed to diagnose cytomegalovirus status using the catalog of TCR beta chain sequences. V and J gene assignment, in a later analysis, came from comparing TCR nucleotide sequences with IMGT/GENE-DB human TR gene sequences. In a later analysis, CDR3 sequences and most-parsimonious VDJ recombination scenarios were assigned using the TCRdist pipeline. In a later analysis, each TCR beta chain was defined by its CDR3 amino acid sequence together with its V-gene family, and reads lacking a unique V-gene family were excluded. As a way to deal with suspected cross-contamination and a sequencing artifact, a later analysis dropped hundreds of nucleotide sequences that were highly shared and had low generation probability. For each public chain, a later analysis derived a clonal expansion index from normalized ranks of inferred template counts within each repertoire. In a later analysis, generation probabilities were computed using a VDJ recombination model fitted to out-of-frame rearrangements, and the results were checked against IGoR. Hypergeometric tests were used in a later analysis to score TCR-TCR, TCR-HLA and TCR-CMV co-occurrence, with a repertoire-size bias correction applied to the TCR pairs. In a later analysis, false discovery rates were estimated by permuting HLA or CMV assignments 20 times. In a later analysis, co-occurring TCRs were grouped using DBSCAN, and TCRdist sequence similarity was added for clustering within HLA-allele-positive subsets. For co-occurrence clustering, repertoires with fewer than 30,000 or more than 120,000 public chains were excluded, along with five or six repertoires with anomalous nucleotide sharing. TCRdb provides this immuneACCESS table in a form limited to in-frame rearrangements. Some clones are lacking; in checked studies, under half of them reflect an unresolved V gene, and why the rest are absent is not known. That table gives V, J and clone size, and the DNA gave D and trimming. The sample records about 99,000 clones, under 85% of which are singletons. Jointly, the top ten make up less than 5% of the sample.

Via the germline V gene, CDR1 is MDHEN and CDR2 SYDVKM. The CDR3 goes from the cysteine to the phenylalanine over 17 residues. Only the CDR3 region is kept as DNA, spanning 51 bases read in frame from base 1. V drops 6 bases and J drops 5 bases, leaving 23 bases in between. The cohort comprised hundreds of healthy bone marrow donors. Cohort members were all nominally healthy when sampled, although unrecorded immune exposures were likely present. The donor tested CMV seropositive and was one of the 289 seropositive cohort members. Every donor gave a peripheral blood sample, and the peripheral blood mononuclear cells from that sample were used for TCR beta sequencing. Genomic DNA extraction from the blood cell samples was performed with the Qiagen DNeasy Blood Extraction Kit. This clone was seen a few times. Its antigen remains unidentified. The record has no base qualities; no much larger clone is one base away.

The sequence joins TRBV28 to TRBJ2-1; tentative D gene TRBD2, with 5 bases matching. The TCR originated in a man in his fifties in good health and CMV-seropositive. Input material: PBMCs. The sequenced DNA is TGTGCCAGCAGAAACTCTGAGCGGCGCCGTTTACACAATGAGCAGTTCTTC. It encodes CASRNSERRRLHNEQFF. With all but the CDR3 taken from the reference TRBV28 and TRBJ2-1 genes, the full variable domain is: DVKVTQSSRYLVKRTGEKVFLECVQDMDHENMFWYRQDPGLGLRLIYFSYDVKMKEKGDIPEGYSVSREKKERFSLILESASTNQTSMYLCASRNSERRRLHNEQFFGPGTRLTVL.